This TCR beta chain was sequenced during a study of blood T cell repertoires in COVID-19. This CDR3 is 14 amino acids long. With V trimmed by 4 bases and J by 6 bases, 5 bases remained unmatched. Germline CDR1 is SGHDN and CDR2 is FVKESK. Here immunoSEQ multiplex PCR was the method, and the copy in TCRdb shows in-frame clones only, minus some. The table has about 180,000 clones, 87% seen once. This receptor was obtained from a human donor with acute COVID-19. The donor label of this sample is uncertain. Input material: PBMCs or T cells enriched from blood (not recorded which). The V and J genes are TRBV14 and TRBJ2-5; 10 nucleotides match TRBD1. CDR3: CASSLRQGAKTQYF. The DNA for the CDR3 is TGTGCCAGCAGCCTTCGACAGGGGGCGAAGACCCAGTACTTC.